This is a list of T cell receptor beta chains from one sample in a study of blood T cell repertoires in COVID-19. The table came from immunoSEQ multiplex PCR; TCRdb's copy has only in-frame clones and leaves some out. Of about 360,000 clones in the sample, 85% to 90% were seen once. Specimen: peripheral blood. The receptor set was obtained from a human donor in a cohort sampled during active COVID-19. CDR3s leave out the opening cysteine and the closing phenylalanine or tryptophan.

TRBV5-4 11 ASSPGGDSPLH
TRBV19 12 ASTTGKGNQPQH
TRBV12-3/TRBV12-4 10 ASSPLGETQY
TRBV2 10 ASSWDSYEQY
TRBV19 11 ASSRQGGYEAF
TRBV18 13 ASSPAGTANTEAF
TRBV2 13 ASSEDTSTNEKLF
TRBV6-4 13 ASSSGLSQTDTQY
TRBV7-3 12 ASSPTGTQETQY
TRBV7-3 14 ASSLTGREGGTEAF
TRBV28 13 ASKGGMGPSYEQY
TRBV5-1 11 ASSTRSRETQY
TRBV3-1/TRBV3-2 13 ASSQLRGGLETQY
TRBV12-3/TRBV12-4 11 ASSFRSRQPQH
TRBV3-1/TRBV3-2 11 ASSQVAGPEQF
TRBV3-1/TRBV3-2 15 ASSQDLGRGSYTEAF
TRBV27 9 ASSRYNEQF
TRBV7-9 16 ASSIPTRGRWGLEKLF
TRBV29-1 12 SVSPGGGTGELF
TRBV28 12 ASSTRQGNNIQY
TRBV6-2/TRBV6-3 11 ASSPVQGYEQY
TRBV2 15 ASSPRGGGAANEKLF
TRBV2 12 ASSVRGAGETQY
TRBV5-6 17 ASSPAGGAGGWIPYEQY
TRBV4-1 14 ASSQLHRDQDGTQY
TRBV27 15 ASSLSYWRENGDTQY
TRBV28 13 ASSSPGQGNEKLF
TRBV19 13 ASSIQGQGYNEQF
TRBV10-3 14 AISEKRAGANEKLF
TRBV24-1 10 ATSDLGGGYT
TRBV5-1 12 ASSLGQANEKLF
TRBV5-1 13 ASSSGTGKLREQF
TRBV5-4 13 ASSLADRAGDTQY
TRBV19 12 ASSIDWGTRGQY
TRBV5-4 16 ASSGGEVGDRSSYEQY
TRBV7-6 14 ASSLGRAAAYEKLF
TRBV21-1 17 ASSLVGARAVYNNQPQH
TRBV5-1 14 ASSLGVGANTGELF
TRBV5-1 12 ASSPLTGNDEQY
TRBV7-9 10 ASSLTGQGTT
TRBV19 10 ASRLANYGYT
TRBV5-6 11 ASKDRPYTEAF
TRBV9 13 ASSPGTGDNQPQH
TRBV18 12 ASSPPSGANVLT
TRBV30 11 AWISQGASPQY